One sample yielded the 13 T cell receptor beta chains listed below, sequenced in a study of blood T cell repertoires in COVID-19. Only in-frame clones appear in the TCRdb table, and some are missing; sequencing was by immunoSEQ multiplex PCR. This sample has some 240,000 clones; approximately 83% occur once, and the top ten carry roughly a tenth. Specimen: peripheral blood. The source is a woman older than 75 with acute or convalescent COVID-19.

In this sample, this clone turned up once. The chain combines TRBV19 with TRBJ1-6; TRBD1 matches 9 bases. J gave up 8 bases and V 5 bases, and 4 bases lay outside the gene matches. The CDR3 is 14 residues long. Per germline, CDR1 LNHDA and CDR2 SQIVND (reference sequence). The CDR3 region is CASSSQGADSPLHF. Written as DNA, the CDR3 is TGTGCCAGTAGTTCACAGGGGGCGGATTCACCCCTCCACTTT.

This clone was found once. The V call is TRBV5-4, the J call TRBJ2-7, with 8 nucleotides matching TRBD1. V lost 0 bases to trimming and J lost 3 bases; unmatched junction nucleotides: 8. Germline CDR1 SGHNT, CDR2 YYREEE (reference sequence). The CDR3 spans 16 residues. In DNA form, the CDR3 reads TGTGCCAGCAGCTTGGCCTCGGGACAGGCCAACTACGAGCAGTACTTC. Encoded protein: CASSLASGQANYEQYF.

The genes are TRBV7-9 and TRBJ1-2, with 7 bases fitting TRBD1. Germline V lookup: CDR1 SEHNR, CDR2 FQNEAQ (reference sequence). Germline trimming cut 5 bases from V and 4 bases from J; bases unmatched to any gene: 10. There are 15 residues in the CDR3. The DNA of the CDR3 is TGTGCCAGCAGCGTCTCGACAGGGCCCCTCTATGGCTACACCTTC. As protein: CASSVSTGPLYGYTF.

The CDR3 loop reads CASTEFPDTQYF. CDR3 DNA: TGTGCCAGCACCGAGTTTCCGGATACGCAGTATTTT. V usage is TRBV6-6 and J usage is TRBJ2-3; D ambiguous. Trimming removed 7 bases from V and 6 bases from J, with 11 bases in between. Germline V CDR1 and CDR2: MNHNY, SVGAGI (reference sequence). The CDR3 runs to 12 residues.

The genes are TRBV30 and TRBJ1-1; a possible D gene is TRBD1 (5 bases). Per the germline V gene, CDR1 is GTSNPN and CDR2 is SVGIG (reference sequence). The V end was cut by 3 bases, the J end by 8 bases, with 16 bases between. The CDR3 totals 13 residues. Written as DNA, the CDR3 is TGTGCCTGGAGCTGGGGAGGGGAAGTCGAAGCTTTCTTT. Translation: CAWSWGGEVEAFF. The variable domain in full, with the rest retrieved from reference TRBV30 and TRBJ1-1, is SQTIHQWPATLVQPVGSPLSLECTVEGTSNPNLYWYRQAAGRGLQLLFYSVGIGQISSEVPQNLSASRPQDRQFILSSKKLLLSDSGFYLCAWSWGGEVEAFFGQGTRLTVV.

This sequence joins TRBV7-8 and TRBJ1-4; TRBD1 is a possible D gene (6 bases). Germline lookup yields CDR1 SGHVS and CDR2 FQNEAQ. V shed 1 base and J shed 7 bases, with 19 bases lying between them. The CDR3 is 17 amino acids. The CDR3 DNA sequence: TGTGCCAGCAGCTTAGGAATCCTGCAGGGGCGAACTGAAAAACTGTTTTTT. Protein product: CASSLGILQGRTEKLFF.

This clone occurred once. The V call is TRBV2, the J call TRBJ2-5, with D hard to call. Trimming took 3 bases from V and 8 from J, leaving 4 bases between them. CDR1 is SNHLY, CDR2 FYNNEI, per germline. The CDR3 contains 10 residues. The CDR3 reads CASSDNTQYF. Written as DNA, the CDR3 is TGTGCCAGCAGTGATAATACCCAGTACTTC.

The chain joins TRBV2 to TRBJ1-2, with D possibly matching TRBD1 (5 bases). The CDR3 has 14 amino acids. Germline-derived CDR1 and CDR2 are SNHLY and FYNNEI. The V end was cut by 3 bases, the J end by 2 bases, with 10 bases between. This CDR3 reads CASSDKGRNYGYTF. The CDR3, as DNA: TGTGCCAGCAGTGATAAGGGGCGGAACTATGGCTACACCTTC.

With respect to this clone: This sample also contains other DNA sequences that code for the same CDR3. The chain has TRBV5-5 and TRBJ1-4; 8 bases map to TRBD1. Germline CDR1 and CDR2: SGHKS and YYEKEE (reference sequence). This CDR3 region has 14 residues. V was clipped by 4 bases and J by 8 bases; unmatched bases: 7. The CDR3 DNA reads as TGTGCCAGCAGCCTCGACAGGGGAGGGGAAAAACTGTTTTTT. Translating gives CASSLDRGGEKLFF. The whole variable domain, filled in from reference TRBV5-5 and TRBJ1-4, reads DAGVTQSPTHLIKTRGQQVTLRCSPISGHKSVSWYQQVLGQGPQFIFQYYEKEERGRGNFPDRFSARQFPNYSSELNVNALLLGDSALYLCASSLDRGGEKLFFGSGTQLSVL.

This clone was counted a single time. The V and J genes are TRBV2 and TRBJ2-5, with TRBD1 matching 9 bases. The germline gives CDR1 SNHLY, CDR2 FYNNEI. Trimming took 2 bases from V and 5 from J; bases not matched to a gene: 3. The CDR3 contains 14 residues. This chain's CDR3 is CASSERQGGETQYF. As DNA, the CDR3 is TGTGCCAGCAGTGAAAGACAGGGGGGGGAGACCCAGTACTTC.

This clone was observed a single time. The V call is TRBV7-2, the J call TRBJ2-1, with 9 positions matching TRBD2. V lost 1 base and J lost 6; bases outside the gene matches: 7. The CDR3 consists of 16 residues. The V gene's germline CDR1 is SGHTA and CDR2 FQGNSA. CDR3 DNA: TGTGCCAGCAGCTTAGTGTTGCGGGGGGGCCTCAATGAGCAGTTCTTC. This gives the protein CASSLVLRGGLNEQFF.

The CDR3 region is CASSVEIAGAGELFF. Here the CDR3 DNA reads TGTGCCAGCAGCGTAGAAATAGCGGGGGCCGGGGAGCTGTTTTTT. The gene calls are TRBV9 and TRBJ2-2, with TRBD2 identical over 9 bases. In germline, CDR1 is SGDLS, CDR2 YYNGEE. This CDR3 contains 15 residues. J gave up 6 bases and V 0 bases, and 3 bases lay outside the gene matches.

The V call is TRBV6-1, the J call TRBJ2-7; the D is unclear. CDR3 size: 14 residues. CDR1 is MNHNS and CDR2 is SASEGT in the germline V gene. V was trimmed by 0 bases and J by 1 base, leaving 7 bases between them. CDR3 DNA sequence: TGTGCCAGCAGTGAAGCGGCGGAGTCCTACGAGCAGTACTTC. This sequence encodes CASSEAAESYEQYF.